These 20 T cell receptor beta chains were sequenced from one sample in a study of tumor-infiltrating lymphocytes in oesophageal squamous cell carcinoma. One entry per CDR3 protein results from TCRdb running MiXCR on the PCR reads. The sample holds some 14,000 distinct CDR3 sequences; 45% to 50% are singletons and the top ten take 16%. Sequencing was carried out using esophageal tumor tissue. These receptors originate from a male donor with esophageal squamous cell carcinoma.

This clonotype is labeled as medium-sized. V gene TRBV6-1 combines with J gene TRBJ2-1, with 11 bases matching TRBD2. Trimming cost V 6 bases and J 5 bases; bases outside gene matches: 6. Germline V gives CDR1 MNHNS, CDR2 SASEGT. The length of the CDR3 is 15 residues. The chain's CDR3 is CASRPLAGVNNEQFF. CDR3 DNA: TGTGCCAGCAGACCACTAGCGGGAGTAAACAATGAGCAGTTCTTC.

This sequence joins TRBV7-2 and TRBJ2-1; D is undetermined. The length of the CDR3 is 12 residues. V was trimmed by 2 bases and J by 5 bases, leaving 4 bases between them. Germline CDR1 is SGHTA and CDR2 is FQGNSA. Here the CDR3 reads CASSLRDNEQFF. The CDR3 bases are TGTGCCAGCAGCTTAAGGGACAATGAGCAGTTCTTC.

This clonotype was recorded many times. The V call is TRBV5-6, the J call TRBJ1-2; D unclear. V was shortened by 4 bases and J by 4 bases, with 14 bases between the two germline ends. The CDR3 consists of 14 residues. Germline V gene lookup returns CDR1 SGHDT and CDR2 YYEEEE. The CDR3 bases are TGTGCCAGCAGCCGTCACGCGGGTAGCTATGGCTACACCTTC. Its protein product is CASSRHAGSYGYTF.

This clonotype was counted only a few times. This CDR3 is CASSFGTSGISYEQYF. In nucleotides, the CDR3 is TGTGCCAGCAGCTTCGGGACTAGCGGGATCTCCTACGAGCAGTACTTC. This rearrangement joins TRBV7-2 to TRBJ2-7, with 13 bases aligning to TRBD2. Trimming removed 3 bases from V and 0 bases from J; junction bases left unmatched: 2. The CDR3 has 16 residues. Germline values: CDR1 SGHTA, CDR2 FQGNSA.

Of note for this clonotype: One junction end disagrees with the germline gene, perhaps due to a read error. V and J are TRBV11-2 and TRBJ1-6, with no clear D. Germline lookup yields CDR1 SGHAT and CDR2 FQNNGV. This CDR3 is 16 amino acids long. The CDR3 region is CASSLGTSSYNSPLHF. CDR3 in DNA: TGTGCCAGCAGCTTAGGGACGAGCTCCTATAATTCACCCCTCCACTTC.

The CDR3 loop reads CAIKMREDMSSNEQFF. The CDR3, as DNA: TGTGCCATCAAGATGCGGGAGGACATGTCGAGCAATGAGCAGTTCTTC. This chain joins TRBV10-3 and TRBJ2-3; 8 positions match TRBD2. The J call may be mistaken, given a closer DNA end match to TRBJ2-1. Looked up from germline, CDR1 is ENHRY and CDR2 is SYGVKD. This CDR3 spans 16 amino acids.

The chain is built from TRBV27 and TRBJ2-4, with 8 bases that match TRBD1. Germline V CDR1 and CDR2: MNHEY, SMNVEV (reference sequence). The trim removed 8 bases at V and 6 bases at J, leaving 3 bases unmatched. CDR3 size: 12 residues. CDR3 in DNA: TGTGCCAGCCGCGACAGGGGAAACATTCAGTACTTC. Translation gives CASRDRGNIQYF.

This chain links TRBV7-3 with TRBJ1-5, with D uncertain. CDR1 is SGHTA, CDR2 FQGTGA, per germline. V lost 6 bases to trimming and J lost 3 bases, with 9 bases between them. CDR3 size: 13 residues. The DNA of the CDR3 is TGTGCCAGCAGTCGCATGATCAATCAGCCCCAGCATTTT. Encoded protein: CASSRMINQPQHF.

This clonotype is judged medium-sized (0.01 to 0.1%). The chain employs TRBV7-2 and TRBJ2-5; tentatively, D is TRBD1 (6 bases). V lost 4 bases and J lost 4, with 13 bases in between. CDR1 is SGHTA, CDR2 FQGNSA, per germline. This CDR3 is built from 14 residues. Here the CDR3 reads CASSSRGMGETQYF. The CDR3 region has the DNA TGTGCCAGCAGCTCGAGGGGGATGGGAGAGACCCAGTACTTC.

For this clonotype: Given the absence of the conserved phenylalanine or tryptophan at the CDR3 end, a read error is likely. Because the CDR3's place on the DNA is in doubt, the DNA is left out and the CDR3 is given as listed by TCRdb. The V call is TRBV2, the J call TRBJ2-3; TRBD2, the table's D call, lacks a check against the DNA. The CDR3 contains 14 residues when both ends are counted. Germline-derived CDR1 and CDR2 are SNHLY and FYNNEI. The CDR3 sequence is CASGRLAGVETQYS.

The J gene is TRBJ2-3, the V gene TRBV7-3; 7 bases map to TRBD2. CDR3 length: 16 amino acids. CDR1 and CDR2 from the germline V gene are SGHTA and FQGTGA. V shed 2 bases, J shed 4 bases, and the junction held 9 bases outside the gene matches. CDR3 amino acids: CASSLVVGTKADTQYF. The CDR3 coding sequence is TGTGCCAGCAGCTTAGTTGTAGGGACTAAGGCAGATACGCAGTATTTT. Complete variable domain (other parts from reference TRBV7-3 and TRBJ2-3): GAGVSQTPSNKVTEKGKYVELRCDPISGHTALYWYRQSLGQGPEFLIYFQGTGAADDSGLPNDRFFAVRPEGSVSTLKIQRTERGDSAVYLCASSLVVGTKADTQYFGPGTRLTVL.

The chain joins TRBV7-8 to TRBJ2-4; the match to TRBD2 covers 8 bases. The DNA end is a closer match to TRBJ2-5, so the J assignment may be wrong. The CDR3 runs to 15 residues. Germline CDR1 is SGHVS and CDR2 is FQNEAQ. DNA for the CDR3: TGTGCCAGCAGCTTAGTCTCTAGCGGGCGGGAGACCCAGTACTTC. This translates into CASSLVSSGRETQYF.

The sample holds many counts of this clonotype. In nucleotides, the CDR3 is TGTGCCAGCAGAACCTCTAGTTGGTTACGGCCGGGGTTGGAAGGCTACACCTTC. This codes for CASRTSSWLRPGLEGYTF. The genes are TRBV28 and TRBJ1-2; D is ambiguous. The CDR3 is 18 residues long. The V end lost 6 bases, the J end lost 8 bases, and 31 bases lay between the germline ends. Per germline, CDR1 MDHEN and CDR2 SYDVKM.

This clonotype has more than one count but fewer than ten. The chain recombines TRBV6-6 with TRBJ2-1; 7 bases align to TRBD2. In germline, CDR1 is MNHNY, CDR2 SVGAGI (reference sequence). Trimming removed 6 bases from V and 6 bases from J; junction bases left unmatched: 11. This CDR3 comprises 15 residues. CDR3 protein: CASSDWTSDGNEQFF. In DNA form, the CDR3 reads TGTGCCAGCAGCGATTGGACTAGTGATGGCAATGAGCAGTTCTTC.

This clonotype was detected only a few times. The chain recombines TRBV18 with TRBJ2-7; D is ambiguous. Trimming pared 4 bases from V and 6 bases from J, leaving 7 bases between. CDR3 size: 11 residues. The germline gives CDR1 KGHSH, CDR2 LQKENI. The CDR3 sequence: CASSLSVEQYF. CDR3 sequence (DNA): TGTGCCAGCTCACTTTCTGTCGAGCAGTACTTC. The full variable domain, in which reference TRBV18 and TRBJ2-7 provide the parts outside the CDR3, is NAGVMQNPRHLVRRRGQEARLRCSPMKGHSHVYWYRQLPEEGLKFMVYLQKENIIDESGMPKERFSAEFPKEGPSILRIQQVVRGDSAAYFCASSLSVEQYFGPGTRLTVT.

This clonotype was seen more than once but under ten times. The V call is TRBV7-2, the J call TRBJ2-4; 9 nucleotides line up with TRBD2. Per the germline V gene, CDR1 is SGHTA and CDR2 is FQGNSA. The CDR3 has 17 amino acids. Losses at the gene ends were 5 bases for V and 0 bases for J; bases not matched to a gene: 8. The DNA of the CDR3 is TGTGCCAGCAGCCCGCACGTAGCGGGAGTAGCCAAAAACATTCAGTACTTC. Translated: CASSPHVAGVAKNIQYF.

The V and J genes are TRBV6-5 and TRBJ2-7; no reliable D call. The better agreement between TRBJ2-1 and the DNA end casts doubt on the J call. This CDR3 comprises 14 residues. Germline V gives CDR1 MNHEY, CDR2 SVGAGI. CDR3 sequence: CATLQSSSYNEQFF. Here the CDR3 DNA reads TGTGCCACCTTACAGTCGTCTTCCTACAATGAGCAGTTCTTC.

This clonotype was seen a few times. The rearrangement uses TRBV7-3 and TRBJ2-5; TRBD2 is a possible D gene (5 bases). CDR1 and CDR2 from the germline V gene are SGHTA and FQGTGA. The CDR3 is 15 amino acids. Between the trimmed V and J ends, which lost 2 bases and 4 bases, there was a span of 14 bases. CDR3 DNA: TGTGCCAGCAGCTTAGCGGGCCTTCTTGGAGAGACCCAGTACTTC. This codes for CASSLAGLLGETQYF.

This clonotype was observed a handful of times. One base away lies a much larger clone, so this may be a sequencing read error. The V and J genes are TRBV12-3 or TRBV12-4 and TRBJ2-3; 8 bases agree with TRBD1. The CDR3 contains 13 residues. V trimming: 5 bases; J trimming: 14 bases; junction bases outside the gene matches: 12. CDR3 in amino acids: CASSRTGNGELYF. The CDR3 region has the DNA TGTGCCAGCAGTCGGACAGGGAACGGGGAGCTGTATTTT.

DNA for the CDR3: TGTGCCAGCACCTACACAGGGGAGGTGGCCAAAAACATTCAGTACTTC. Residues: CASTYTGEVAKNIQYF. V and J are TRBV6-6 and TRBJ2-4; TRBD1 might be the D (7 bases). Trimming removed 7 bases from V and 1 base from J, with 17 bases in between. There are 16 residues in the CDR3. Germline V CDR1 and CDR2: MNHNY, SVGAGI (reference sequence).